This T cell receptor (beta chain) was captured in a study of blood T cells in healthy people across ages. Study-level results: With donor CMV status unknown, expanded clonotype changes were possibly confounded.

The use of a sample-barcoded 5' primer and a J-beta primer mix characterized a second PCR of 7 to 11 cycles. TCRdb recomputed calls from the 5' RACE reads with MiXCR, one row per CDR3 protein. The table includes about 780,000 distinct CDR3 sequences, about 46% detected once. Notes on this clonotype: Its specificity is unknown.

Germline V CDR1 and CDR2: SQVTM, ANQGSEA. The CDR3 totals 12 residues. Trimming took off 6 bases at V and 9 bases at J, with 15 bases between the two ends. This TCR was sampled from a man aged 80 or over in good health. The chain is built from TRBV29-1 and TRBJ1-5, with a tentative D call TRBD1 (5 bases). The sample was blood. CDR3 protein: CSVAGEGWPQHF. The CDR3 DNA sequence: TGCAGCGTGGCGGGCGAGGGGTGGCCCCAGCATTTT.